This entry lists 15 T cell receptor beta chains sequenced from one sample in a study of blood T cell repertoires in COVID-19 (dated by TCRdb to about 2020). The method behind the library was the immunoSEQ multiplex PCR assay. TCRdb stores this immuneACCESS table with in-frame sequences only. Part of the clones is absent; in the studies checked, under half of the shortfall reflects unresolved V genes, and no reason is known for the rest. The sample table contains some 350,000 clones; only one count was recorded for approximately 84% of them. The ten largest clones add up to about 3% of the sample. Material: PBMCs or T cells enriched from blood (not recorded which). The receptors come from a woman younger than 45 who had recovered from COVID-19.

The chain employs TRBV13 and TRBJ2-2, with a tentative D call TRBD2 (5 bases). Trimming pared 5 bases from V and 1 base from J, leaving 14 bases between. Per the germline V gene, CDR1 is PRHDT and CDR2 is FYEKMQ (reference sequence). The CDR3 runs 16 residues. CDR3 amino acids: CASSTKGRLNTGELFF. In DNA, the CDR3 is TGTGCCAGCAGCACCAAAGGGAGATTGAACACCGGGGAGCTGTTTTTT.

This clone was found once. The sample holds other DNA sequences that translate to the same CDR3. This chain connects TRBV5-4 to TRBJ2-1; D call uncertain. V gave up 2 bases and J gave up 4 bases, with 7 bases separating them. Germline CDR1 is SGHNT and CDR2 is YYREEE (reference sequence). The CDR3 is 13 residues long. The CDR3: CASSFGQYNEQFF. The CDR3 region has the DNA TGTGCCAGCAGCTTTGGCCAGTACAATGAGCAGTTCTTC.

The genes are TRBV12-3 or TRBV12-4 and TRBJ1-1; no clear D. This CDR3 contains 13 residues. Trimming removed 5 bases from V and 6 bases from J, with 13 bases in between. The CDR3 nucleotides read TGTGCCAGCAGTCCGTCCGAGGGATCTGAAGCTTTCTTT. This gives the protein CASSPSEGSEAFF.

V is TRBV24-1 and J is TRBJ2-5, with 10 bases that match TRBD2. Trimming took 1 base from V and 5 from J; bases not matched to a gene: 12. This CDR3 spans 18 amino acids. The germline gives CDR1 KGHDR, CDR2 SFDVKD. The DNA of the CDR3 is TGTGCCACCAGTGATTTTCGTTTTACTAGCGGGGCCGGGGAGACCCAGTACTTC. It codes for CATSDFRFTSGAGETQYF.

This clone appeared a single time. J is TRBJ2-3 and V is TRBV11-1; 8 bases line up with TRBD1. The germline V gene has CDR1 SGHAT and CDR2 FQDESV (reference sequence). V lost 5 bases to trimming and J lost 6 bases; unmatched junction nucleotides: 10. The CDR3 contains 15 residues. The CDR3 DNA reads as TGTGCCAGCAGCCCATGGGACTGGACAGGGGATACGCAGTATTTT. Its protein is CASSPWDWTGDTQYF.

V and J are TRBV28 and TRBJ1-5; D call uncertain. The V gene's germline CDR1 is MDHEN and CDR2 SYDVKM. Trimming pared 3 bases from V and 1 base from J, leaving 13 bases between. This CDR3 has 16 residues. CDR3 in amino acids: CASSFLGGTSNQPQHF. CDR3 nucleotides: TGTGCCAGCAGTTTTCTTGGAGGAACAAGCAATCAGCCCCAGCATTTT.

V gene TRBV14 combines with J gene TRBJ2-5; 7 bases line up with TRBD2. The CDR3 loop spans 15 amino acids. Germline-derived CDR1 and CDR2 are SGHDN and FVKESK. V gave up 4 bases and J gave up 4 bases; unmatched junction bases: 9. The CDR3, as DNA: TGTGCCAGCAGCCGCAGGGACTACCCGGGAGAGACCCAGTACTTC. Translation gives CASSRRDYPGETQYF.

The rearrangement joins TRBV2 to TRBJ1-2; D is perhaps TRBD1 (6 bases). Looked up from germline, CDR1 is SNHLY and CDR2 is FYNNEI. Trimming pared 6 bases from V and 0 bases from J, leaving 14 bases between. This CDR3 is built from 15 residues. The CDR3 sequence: CASSESDRANYGYTF. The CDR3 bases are TGTGCCAGCAGCGAATCGGACAGAGCTAACTATGGCTACACCTTC.

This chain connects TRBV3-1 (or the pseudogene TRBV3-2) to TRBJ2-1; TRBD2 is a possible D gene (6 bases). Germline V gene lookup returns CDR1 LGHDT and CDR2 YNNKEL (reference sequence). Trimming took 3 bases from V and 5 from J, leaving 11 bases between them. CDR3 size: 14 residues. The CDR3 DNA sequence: TGTGCCAGCAGCCACCCGGGAGCTGACAATGAGCAGTTCTTC. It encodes CASSHPGADNEQFF.

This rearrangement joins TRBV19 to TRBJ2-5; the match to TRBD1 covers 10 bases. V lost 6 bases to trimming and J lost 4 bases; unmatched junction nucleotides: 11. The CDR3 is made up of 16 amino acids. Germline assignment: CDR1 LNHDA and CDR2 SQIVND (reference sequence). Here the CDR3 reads CASSRTTGGMRETQYF. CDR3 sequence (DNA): TGTGCCAGTAGCAGGACGACAGGGGGCATGCGAGAGACCCAGTACTTC.

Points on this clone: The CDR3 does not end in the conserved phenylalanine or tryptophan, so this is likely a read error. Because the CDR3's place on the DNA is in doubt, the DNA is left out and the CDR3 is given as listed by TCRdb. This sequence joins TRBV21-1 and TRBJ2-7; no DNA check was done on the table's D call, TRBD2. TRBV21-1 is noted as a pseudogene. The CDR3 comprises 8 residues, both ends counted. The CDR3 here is CASSKARR.

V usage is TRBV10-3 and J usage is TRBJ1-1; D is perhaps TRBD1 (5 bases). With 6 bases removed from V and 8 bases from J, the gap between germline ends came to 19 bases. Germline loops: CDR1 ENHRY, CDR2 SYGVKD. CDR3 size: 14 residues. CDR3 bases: TGTGCCATCAGGTTCGGAGAATCGACAGTGGAAGCTTTCTTT. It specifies CAIRFGESTVEAFF.

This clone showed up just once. The CDR3 region is CASSPTGHLTRTEAFF. In nucleotides, the CDR3 is TGTGCCAGCTCACCGACAGGACATTTAACTCGCACTGAAGCTTTCTTT. The chain recombines TRBV18 with TRBJ1-1, with D possibly TRBD1 on 6 matching bases. Germline CDR1 reads KGHSH; CDR2 reads LQKENI. Trimming cost V 3 bases and J 4 bases, with 18 bases left between them. The CDR3 sequence is 16 residues long.

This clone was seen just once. CDR3 in DNA: TGTGCCAGCCTTCAACAGGTCGGGGGTAATCAGCCCCAGCATTTT. Encoded protein: CASLQQVGGNQPQHF. The chain combines TRBV19 with TRBJ1-5, with a possible D match to TRBD1 (5 bases). Trimming removed 9 bases from V and 4 bases from J, with 19 bases in between. Germline values: CDR1 LNHDA, CDR2 SQIVND (reference sequence). The CDR3 contains 15 residues.

The CDR3 loop reads CASSLVWGEGYTF. CDR3 nucleotides: TGTGCCAGCAGCTTAGTTTGGGGCGAGGGCTACACCTTC. The chain employs TRBV7-2 and TRBJ1-2, with D perhaps matching TRBD1 (5 bases). The CDR3 spans 13 residues. Germline values: CDR1 SGHTA, CDR2 FQGNSA. Trimming took 1 base from V and 8 from J, leaving 11 bases between them.